The rows below give T cell receptor beta chains drawn from one sample of a study of T cells in Graves' hyperthyroidism and ophthalmopathy. TCRdb analysed the multiplex PCR reads with MiXCR anew, one entry per CDR3 protein. Of fewer than 350,000 distinct CDR3 sequences in the sample, roughly an eighth were seen once. Source material: blood. Every receptor here comes from a woman aged 40 to 49 with Graves' hyperthyroidism. The CDR3 runs from the conserved cysteine through the conserved F or W. Each record gives: V gene, clone size, J gene, CDR3 length, D gene, CDR3 protein, CDR3 DNA. The D gene is left open where the match is weak. Size is omitted from some rows. Given values are once, few, many or a class for expanded clones.

TRBV20-1	many	TRBJ1-1	13	.	CSANPARGTEAFF	TGCAGCGCCAATCCGGCTCGCGGCACTGAAGCTTTCTTT
TRBV6-2/TRBV6-3	.	TRBJ1-6	14	TRBD1	CASSSGTGDSPLHF	TGTGCCAGCAGCTCCGGGACAGGGGATTCACCCCTCCACTTT
TRBV7-9	.	TRBJ2-2	15	.	CASSLGVGTTGELFF	TGTGCCAGCAGCTTAGGGGTCGGAACCACCGGGGAGCTGTTTTTT
TRBV12-3/TRBV12-4	many	TRBJ1-5	14	.	CASSTSYSNQPQHF	TGTGCCAGCTCGACGAGCTATAGCAATCAGCCCCAGCATTTT
TRBV20-1	.	TRBJ2-7	14	TRBD1	CSARAFQGAYEQYF	TGCAGTGCTAGAGCCTTTCAGGGGGCCTACGAGCAGTACTTC
TRBV7-8	many	TRBJ2-7	16	.	CASSLALMNIPYEQYF	TGTGCCAGCAGCTTAGCGCTCATGAATATCCCCTACGAGCAGTACTTC
TRBV7-2	many	TRBJ2-7	13	.	CASSLRYDIEQYF	TGTGCCAGCAGCTTAAGGTACGACATCGAGCAGTACTTC
TRBV6-1	many	TRBJ2-7	14	.	CASTWGTGVYEQYF	TGTGCCAGCACCTGGGGGACTGGGGTTTACGAGCAGTACTTC
TRBV28	many	TRBJ1-4	15	TRBD1	CASSARTGGNGKLFF	TGTGCCAGCAGTGCCCGGACAGGGGGTAATGGAAAACTGTTTTTT
TRBV20-1	many	TRBJ2-7	14	TRBD2	CSAAGTSDAGEQYF	TGCAGTGCGGCCGGGACTAGCGACGCGGGGGAGCAGTACTTC
TRBV20-1	many	TRBJ2-1	18	TRBD2	CSANPGTSGRGDYNEQFF	TGCAGTGCTAACCCCGGGACTAGCGGGAGGGGGGACTACAATGAGCAGTTCTTC
TRBV4-1	.	TRBJ2-1	15	TRBD1	CASSQDRVTYNEQFF	TGCGCCAGCAGCCAGGACAGGGTTACCTACAATGAGCAGTTCTTC
TRBV20-1	.	TRBJ2-1	15	.	CSASRRVGGYNEQFF	TGCAGTGCCAGTCGGAGAGTGGGCGGATACAATGAGCAGTTCTTC
TRBV29-1	many	TRBJ2-5	14	.	CSVRPGHNQETQYF	TGCAGCGTACGGCCGGGACACAACCAAGAGACCCAGTACTTC
TRBV25-1	many	TRBJ1-2	15	TRBD1	CASSPPGQEPYGYTF	TGTGCCAGCAGCCCTCCGGGACAGGAACCCTATGGCTACACCTTC